This entry describes one TCR beta chain. The antigen is undetermined. Germline V gene data show CDR1 as MNHNS and CDR2 as SASEGT. CDR3 length equals 18 residues. Trimming removed 5 bases from V and 0 bases from J, with 20 bases in between. This specimen comes from a study of response to subunit inactivated influenza vaccine. Findings of the study overall: There was a suggestion from the authors that each seasonal influenza vaccination recruits few new T cells.

TCRdb reprocessed the RT-PCR reads via MiXCR and lists one record per CDR3 protein. The data hold some 520,000 distinct CDR3 sequences, with about 17% observed a single time. This specimen was CD4+ T cells sorted from PBMCs, taken about 24 months after vaccination. This chain uses TRBV6-1 with TRBJ2-4; D is perhaps TRBD2 (5 bases). The clonotype comes from a man aged 50 to 75 who received an inactivated influenza vaccine. The CDR3 here is CASSPTFPADLAKNIQYF. CDR3 nucleotides: TGTGCCAGCAGTCCGACCTTTCCAGCGGATCTAGCCAAAAACATTCAGTACTTC.